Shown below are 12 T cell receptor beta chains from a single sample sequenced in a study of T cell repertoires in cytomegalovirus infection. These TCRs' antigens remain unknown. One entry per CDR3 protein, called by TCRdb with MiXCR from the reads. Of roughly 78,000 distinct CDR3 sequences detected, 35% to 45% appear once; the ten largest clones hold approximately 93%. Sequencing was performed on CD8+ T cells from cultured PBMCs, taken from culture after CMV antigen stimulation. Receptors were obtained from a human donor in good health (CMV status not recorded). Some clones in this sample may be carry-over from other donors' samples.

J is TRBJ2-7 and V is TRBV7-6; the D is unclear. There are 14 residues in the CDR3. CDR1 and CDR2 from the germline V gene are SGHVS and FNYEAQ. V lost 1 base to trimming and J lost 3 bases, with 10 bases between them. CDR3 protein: CASSLDGLGYEQYF. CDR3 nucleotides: TGTGCCAGCAGCTTAGACGGCTTAGGCTACGAGCAGTACTTC. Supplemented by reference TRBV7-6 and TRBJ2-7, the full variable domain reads GAGVSQSPRYKVTKRGQDVALRCDPISGHVSLYWYRQALGQGPEFLTYFNYEAQQDKSGLPNDRFSAERPEGSISTLTIQRTEQRDSAMYRCASSLDGLGYEQYFGPGTRLTVT.

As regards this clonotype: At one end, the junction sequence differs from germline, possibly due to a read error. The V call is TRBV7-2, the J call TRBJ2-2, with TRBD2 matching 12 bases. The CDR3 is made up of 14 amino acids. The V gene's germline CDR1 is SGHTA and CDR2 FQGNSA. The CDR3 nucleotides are TGTGCCAACAGCCCAGGGACTAGCGGGTTGGAGCTGTTTTTT. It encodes CANSPGTSGLELFF.

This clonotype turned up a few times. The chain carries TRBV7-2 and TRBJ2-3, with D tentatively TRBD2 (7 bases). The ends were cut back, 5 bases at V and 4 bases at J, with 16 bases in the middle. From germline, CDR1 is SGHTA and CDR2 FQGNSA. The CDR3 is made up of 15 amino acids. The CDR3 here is CASSVGGGYADTQYF. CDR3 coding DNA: TGTGCCAGCAGCGTAGGGGGGGGTTACGCAGATACGCAGTATTTT.

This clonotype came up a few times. The CDR3 spells CASLGGSGYTF. CDR3 coding DNA: TGTGCCAGCCTTGGGGGCTCAGGCTACACCTTC. This chain uses TRBV6-5 with TRBJ1-2; D may be TRBD1 (6 bases). Trimming cost V 8 bases and J 8 bases, with 12 bases left between them. Germline lookup yields CDR1 MNHEY and CDR2 SVGAGI. The CDR3 is 11 residues long.

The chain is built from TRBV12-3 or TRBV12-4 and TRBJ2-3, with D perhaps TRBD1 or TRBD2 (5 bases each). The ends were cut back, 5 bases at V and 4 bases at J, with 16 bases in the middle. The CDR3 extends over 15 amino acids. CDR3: CASSPPDGASDTQYF. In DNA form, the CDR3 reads TGTGCCAGCAGTCCGCCGGACGGGGCTTCAGATACGCAGTATTTT.

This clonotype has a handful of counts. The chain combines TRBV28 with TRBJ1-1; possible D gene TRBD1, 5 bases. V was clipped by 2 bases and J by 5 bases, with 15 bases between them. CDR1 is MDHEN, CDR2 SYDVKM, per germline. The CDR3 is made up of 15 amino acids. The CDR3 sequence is CASSLILAEGTEAFF. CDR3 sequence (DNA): TGTGCCAGCAGTTTAATTCTGGCCGAGGGGACTGAAGCTTTCTTT. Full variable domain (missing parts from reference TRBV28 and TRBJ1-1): DVKVTQSSRYLVKRTGEKVFLECVQDMDHENMFWYRQDPGLGLRLIYFSYDVKMKEKGDIPEGYSVSREKKERFSLILESASTNQTSMYLCASSLILAEGTEAFFGQGTRLTVV.

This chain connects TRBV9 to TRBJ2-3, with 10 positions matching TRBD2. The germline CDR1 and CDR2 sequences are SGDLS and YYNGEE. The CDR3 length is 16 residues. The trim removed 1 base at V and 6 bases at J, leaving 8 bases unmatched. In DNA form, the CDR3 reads TGTGCCAGCAGCGTACATAGCGGGGGGTTTCGGGATACGCAGTATTTT. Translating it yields CASSVHSGGFRDTQYF. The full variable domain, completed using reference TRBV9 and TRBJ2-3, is DSGVTQTPKHLITATGQRVTLRCSPRSGDLSVYWYQQSLDQGLQFLIQYYNGEERAKGNILERFSAQQFPDLHSELNLSSLELGDSALYFCASSVHSGGFRDTQYFGPGTRLTVL.

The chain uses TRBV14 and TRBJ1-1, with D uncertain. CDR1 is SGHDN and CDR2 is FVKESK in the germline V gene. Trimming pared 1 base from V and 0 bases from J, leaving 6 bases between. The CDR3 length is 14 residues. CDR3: CASSQVRMNTEAFF. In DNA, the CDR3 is TGTGCCAGCAGCCAAGTCCGGATGAACACTGAAGCTTTCTTT.

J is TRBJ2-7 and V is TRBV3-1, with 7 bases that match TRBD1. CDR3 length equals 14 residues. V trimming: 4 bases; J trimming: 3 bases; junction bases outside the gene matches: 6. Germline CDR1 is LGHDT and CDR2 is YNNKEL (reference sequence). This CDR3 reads CASSPGQVHYEQYF. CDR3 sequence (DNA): TGTGCCAGCAGCCCCGGACAGGTCCACTACGAGCAGTACTTC.

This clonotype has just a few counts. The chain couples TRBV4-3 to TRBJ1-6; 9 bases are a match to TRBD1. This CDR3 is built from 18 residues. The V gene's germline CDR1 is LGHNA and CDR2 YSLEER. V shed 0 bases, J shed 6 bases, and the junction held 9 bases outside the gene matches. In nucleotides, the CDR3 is TGCGCCAGCAGCCAAGATTCTAGGACAGGGGACCCTAATTCACCCCTCCACTTT. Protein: CASSQDSRTGDPNSPLHF.

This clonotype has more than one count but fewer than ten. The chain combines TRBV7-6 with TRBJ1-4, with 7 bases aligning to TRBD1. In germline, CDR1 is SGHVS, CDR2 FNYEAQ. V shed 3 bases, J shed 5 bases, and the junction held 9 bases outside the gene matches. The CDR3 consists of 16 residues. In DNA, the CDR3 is TGTGCCAGCAGCTTTATCCCGGGACAGCTGAATGAAAAACTGTTTTTT. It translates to CASSFIPGQLNEKLFF.

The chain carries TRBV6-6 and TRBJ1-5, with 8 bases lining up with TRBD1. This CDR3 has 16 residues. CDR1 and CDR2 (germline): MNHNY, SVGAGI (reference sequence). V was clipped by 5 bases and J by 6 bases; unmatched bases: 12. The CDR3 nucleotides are TGTGCCAGCAGTGGACCTGTGACAGGGGTTCTTCAGCCCCAGCATTTT. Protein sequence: CASSGPVTGVLQPQHF.